This passage covers 22 T cell receptor beta chains from one sample sequenced in a study of T-cell reconstitution after alpha-beta-depleted transplantation in children. A library of TCRbeta sequences, prepared with unique molecular identifiers, was generated. TCRdb re-analysed the PCR reads in MiXCR, keeping a single row per CDR3 protein. Of hundreds of thousands of distinct CDR3 sequences listed, approximately 9% were seen once; the top ten hold 5% to 7%. The sample consisted of PBMCs from the stem cell graft donor, taken from the stem cell graft. All receptors derive from a human donor who donated a stem cell graft to a child with acute lymphoblastic leukemia.

The rearrangement uses TRBV7-2 and TRBJ2-1, with D possibly matching TRBD2 (7 bases). There are 13 residues in the CDR3. Deletions cut 1 base from V and 10 bases from J, with 11 bases between. Germline V gene sequence: CDR1 SGHTA, CDR2 FQGNSA. The DNA of the CDR3 is TGTGCCAGCAGCTTAGGGGGGGGCAGGGAGCAGTTCTTC. This gives the protein CASSLGGGREQFF.

There are many counts of this clonotype. The chain has TRBV30 and TRBJ1-1; D call uncertain. V was trimmed by 0 bases and J by 6 bases, leaving 14 bases between them. Germline V gene sequence: CDR1 GTSNPN, CDR2 SVGIG (reference sequence). This CDR3 has 14 residues. The CDR3 nucleotides read TGTGCCTGGAGTGTTTTCCACCCTGGGGCTGAAGCTTTCTTT. This gives the protein CAWSVFHPGAEAFF.

This clonotype showed up many times. The rearrangement links TRBV9 to TRBJ2-1; a possible D gene is TRBD1 (6 bases). This CDR3 comprises 14 residues. Germline CDR1 reads SGDLS; CDR2 reads YYNGEE. The V gene lost 2 bases and the J gene lost 7 bases, with 13 bases spanning the gap. CDR3 sequence (DNA): TGTGCCAGCAGCGTTGGGGGCTCGGGGAATGAGCAGTTCTTC. The encoded protein is CASSVGGSGNEQFF.

This clonotype has ten or more counts. V and J are TRBV6-6 and TRBJ1-5, with 8 bases matching TRBD1. Germline V gives CDR1 MNHNY, CDR2 SVGAGI (reference sequence). This CDR3 contains 16 residues. The V gene end was trimmed by 5 bases and the J gene end by 2 bases; junction bases not matched to a gene: 8. The CDR3 coding sequence is TGTGCCAGCAGTAGACAGGGGCCTAGTGGCAATCAGCCCCAGCATTTT. It is translated as CASSRQGPSGNQPQHF.

This clonotype occurred a few times. This chain joins TRBV11-2 and TRBJ2-3; perhaps D is TRBD1 or TRBD2 (5 bases each). The ends were cut back, 4 bases at V and 0 bases at J, with 14 bases in the middle. From germline, CDR1 is SGHAT and CDR2 FQNNGV. The CDR3 has 16 amino acids. CDR3 sequence reads: CASSSYRDGSTDTQYF. For the CDR3, the DNA is TGTGCCAGCAGCTCATATCGGGACGGGAGCACAGATACGCAGTATTTT.

The chain links TRBV5-6 to TRBJ2-2; D call uncertain. The V gene's germline CDR1 is SGHDT and CDR2 YYEEEE. V was shortened by 5 bases and J by 3 bases, with 5 bases between the two germline ends. CDR3 length equals 12 residues. CDR3 in DNA: TGTGCCAGCAGTGGCGACACCGGGGAGCTGTTTTTT. Translated: CASSGDTGELFF.

The gene calls are TRBV5-1 and TRBJ1-3; D possibly corresponds to TRBD1 (5 bases). CDR3 length: 19 amino acids. V lost 0 bases to trimming and J lost 2 bases, with 21 bases between them. Germline assignment: CDR1 SGHRS and CDR2 YFSETQ. The DNA of the CDR3 is TGCGCCAGCAGCTTGGTTCCCCCCTCAGACAGTTTCCCTGGAAACACCATATATTTT. It specifies CASSLVPPSDSFPGNTIYF.

This clonotype occurred many times. The gene calls are TRBV11-3 and TRBJ1-1; D is ambiguous. Germline CDR1 is SGHNT and CDR2 is YENEEA. There are 18 residues in the CDR3. The V end lost 1 base, the J end lost 0 bases, and 18 bases lay between the germline ends. The CDR3 nucleotides are TGTGCCAGCAGCTTAGGGACTCCGGGAATTACTATGAACACTGAAGCTTTCTTT. It yields the protein CASSLGTPGITMNTEAFF. Drawing the rest from reference TRBV11-3 and TRBJ1-1, the complete variable domain is EAGVVQSPRYKIIEKKQPVAFWCNPISGHNTLYWYLQNLGQGPELLIRYENEEAVDDSQLPKDRFSAERLKGVDSTLKIQPAELGDSAVYLCASSLGTPGITMNTEAFFGQGTRLTVV.

This clonotype was seen many times. This sequence joins TRBV12-3 or TRBV12-4 and TRBJ2-1; D gene unclear. V was pared by 3 bases and J by 6 bases, with 9 bases between. The CDR3 consists of 13 residues. Written as DNA, the CDR3 is TGTGCCAGCAGTTTCGTCGGAGTCAATGAGCAGTTCTTC. It encodes CASSFVGVNEQFF.

V is TRBV7-8 and J is TRBJ2-7; 9 bases fit TRBD2. The germline V gene encodes CDR1 SGHVS and CDR2 FQNEAQ. This CDR3 spans 15 amino acids. After removal of 5 bases from V and 1 base from J, the junction contained 6 bases not matched to a gene. The CDR3, as DNA: TGTGCCAGCAGCCTTTTGAGCGGGGGGTCCTACGAGCAGTACTTC. It yields the protein CASSLLSGGSYEQYF.

This clonotype was seen at least ten times. This chain connects TRBV19 to TRBJ1-1; 8 nucleotides line up with TRBD1. The germline CDR1 and CDR2 sequences are LNHDA and SQIVND (reference sequence). J lost 1 base, V lost 8 bases, and 9 bases had no gene match. This CDR3 has 15 residues. CDR3 loop: CASPRQGAGNTEAFF. The DNA for the CDR3 is TGTGCCAGTCCGCGGCAGGGGGCCGGGAACACTGAAGCTTTCTTT.

This clonotype appeared a few times. The rearrangement links TRBV29-1 to TRBJ1-3; D uncertain. Looked up from germline, CDR1 is SQVTM and CDR2 is ANQGSEA. CDR3 length: 15 residues. The V gene lost 0 bases and the J gene lost 0 bases, with 9 bases spanning the gap. CDR3 protein: CSVEDFGDSGNTIYF. The CDR3 DNA follows: TGCAGCGTTGAAGATTTCGGGGACTCTGGAAACACCATATATTTT.

This clonotype has ten or more counts. J is TRBJ2-3 and V is TRBV12-3 or TRBV12-4; D remains unclear. The CDR3 has 13 residues. V was trimmed by 1 base and J by 7 bases, leaving 9 bases between them. CDR3 sequence (DNA): TGTGCCAGCAGTTTAGGTGTCTTGTATACGCAGTATTTT. It codes for CASSLGVLYTQYF.

This clonotype was seen a few times. The chain carries TRBV6-1 and TRBJ1-3; 7 positions agree with TRBD1. In germline, CDR1 is MNHNS, CDR2 SASEGT. The CDR3 loop spans 13 amino acids. Trimming cost V 11 bases and J 0 bases; bases outside gene matches: 4. The CDR3 DNA sequence: TGTGCCGTCGGGGACAGCTCTGGAAACACCATATATTTT. This encodes CAVGDSSGNTIYF.

The rearrangement joins TRBV4-3 to TRBJ2-7; maybe TRBD2 (6 bases). The V end was cut by 0 bases, the J end by 2 bases, with 11 bases between. The CDR3 has 15 amino acids. CDR1 is LGHNA and CDR2 is YSLEER in the germline V gene. CDR3 nucleotide sequence: TGCGCCAGCAGCCAAGAACCGACTAGTACCTACGAGCAGTACTTC. It encodes CASSQEPTSTYEQYF.

V and J are TRBV6-2 or TRBV6-3 and TRBJ2-5; the D is unclear. CDR1 and CDR2 (germline): MNHEY, SVGEGT. Between the trimmed V and J ends, which lost 0 bases and 5 bases, there was a span of 16 bases. The CDR3 is 16 residues long. The CDR3 DNA follows: TGTGCCAGCAGTTACTCGCCCTTGGAATCCTTGGAGACCCAGTACTTC. Amino acids: CASSYSPLESLETQYF.

This clonotype showed up many times. The V call is TRBV9, the J call TRBJ2-3, with D unclear. This CDR3 region has 11 residues. V was trimmed by 0 bases and J by 4 bases, leaving 0 bases between them. Germline CDR1 reads SGDLS; CDR2 reads YYNGEE. The CDR3 nucleotides read TGTGCCAGCAGCGTAGCAGATACGCAGTATTTT. Translated, it gives CASSVADTQYF.

The rearrangement links TRBV7-2 to TRBJ2-1, with D possibly being TRBD1 or TRBD2 (5 bases each). V lost 2 bases, J lost 16 bases, and 12 bases lay in between. There are 11 residues in the CDR3. The germline V gene encodes CDR1 SGHTA and CDR2 FQGNSA. The CDR3 region has the DNA TGTGCCAGCAGCTTAATGGGGGTTGGCTTCTTC. Protein product: CASSLMGVGFF.

This clonotype turned up a few times. The chain is built from TRBV24-1 and TRBJ2-7; D may match TRBD1 or TRBD2 (5 bases each). The CDR3 is 14 amino acids. Germline-derived CDR1 and CDR2 are KGHDR and SFDVKD. Trimming took off 3 bases at V and 6 bases at J, with 14 bases between the two ends. CDR3 in amino acids: CATSDAGASGEQYF. Here the CDR3 DNA reads TGTGCCACCAGTGATGCCGGGGCATCTGGCGAGCAGTACTTC.

This clonotype was observed a handful of times. The J gene is TRBJ1-2, the V gene TRBV29-1; D is possibly TRBD1 (5 bases). This CDR3 region has 12 residues. Germline V gene data show CDR1 as SQVTM and CDR2 as ANQGSEA. Deletions cut 7 bases from V and 6 bases from J, with 15 bases between. The CDR3 loop is CSALGGTDGYTF. Here the CDR3 DNA reads TGCAGCGCCCTGGGGGGGACGGATGGCTACACCTTC.

In its sample, this clonotype was seen many times. The CDR3 coding sequence is TGTGCCAGCAGCCAGACAGGGCCCAATGAGCAGTTCTTC. Amino acids: CASSQTGPNEQFF. The gene calls are TRBV7-8 and TRBJ2-1; the match to TRBD1 covers 7 bases. V was pared by 5 bases and J by 6 bases, with 4 bases of the junction left unmatched. This CDR3 is 13 amino acids long. In germline, CDR1 is SGHVS, CDR2 FQNEAQ.

This clonotype was counted between two and nine times. The chain couples TRBV20-1 to TRBJ2-3, with 9 bases that match TRBD2. V gave up 1 base and J gave up 6 bases; unmatched junction bases: 11. Germline V gene data show CDR1 as DFQATT and CDR2 as SNEGSKA (reference sequence). The CDR3 loop spans 16 amino acids. The CDR3 protein is CSARGGGGGASDTQYF. The CDR3 DNA follows: TGCAGTGCTAGAGGAGGCGGCGGGGGGGCCTCGGATACGCAGTATTTT.